This T cell receptor beta chain derives from a study of CD8 T cells in ankylosing spondylitis. This clonotype showed up many times. What it recognizes is unknown. CDR3 size: 14 residues. V lost 0 bases and J lost 0, with 4 bases in between. Germline V gene data show CDR1 as SGDLS and CDR2 as YYNGEE. TCR beta libraries were made by quantitative 5'-RACE with molecular barcodes. TCRdb fed the 5' RACE reads into MiXCR, producing one record per CDR3 protein. The data show approximately 260,000 distinct CDR3 sequences, with around 7.8% seen just once and around 7% held by the top ten. Study observations and caveats: Disease-associated clonotypes exhibited CD8+ identity and were relatively infrequent in peripheral blood. One TCR beta motif, made up of fewer than 10 highly homologous variants, appeared characteristic of ankylosing spondylitis blood. Reports say disease-linked clones showed up significantly more in matched ankylosing spondylitis synovial fluid.

The material sequenced was blood, either unsorted or a sorted T cell fraction (not recorded which). This receptor was taken from a male donor with ankylosing spondylitis or in good health (not recorded which). V is TRBV9 and J is TRBJ2-4, with unresolved D. The CDR3 spells CASSVGIAKNIQYF. The CDR3 DNA reads as TGTGCCAGCAGCGTAGGGATAGCCAAAAACATTCAGTACTTC.